Listed below are T cell receptor beta chains from one sample, sequenced in a study of control samples from healthy donors and cancer patients. Profiled with immunoSEQ multiplex PCR; TCRdb holds only in-frame clones, not every one. There are 75,000 to 95,000 clones in the sample; about 88% occur only once, and under 50% lies in the top ten. Sequenced sample: PBMCs. These receptors were obtained from an older man with lung cancer. CDR3s include the opening cysteine and the closing phenylalanine or tryptophan. The order of the fields is CDR3 protein, CDR3 DNA, D gene, clone size, J gene, V gene. A D gene is named only where the DNA matches it firmly. A row's size may be missing; if present it is once, few, many or a size class.

CDR3: CASSLAGDYGYTF
DNA: TGCGCCAGCAGCTTAGCAGGGGACTATGGCTACACCTTC
D: .
size: .
J: TRBJ1-2
V: TRBV5-1

CDR3: CASRISGTANYGYTF
DNA: TGTGCCAGCAGAATTTCCGGGACAGCTAACTATGGCTACACCTTC
D: TRBD1
size: .
J: TRBJ1-2
V: TRBV6-5

CDR3: CAWRVAGGGSNEQFF
DNA: TGTGCCTGGAGGGTCGCGGGGGGGGGTTCTAATGAGCAGTTCTTC
D: TRBD2
size: .
J: TRBJ2-1
V: TRBV30

CDR3: CASSLSGTGNYGYTF
DNA: TGTGCCAGCAGTTTATCGGGGACAGGAAACTATGGCTACACCTTC
D: TRBD1
size: .
J: TRBJ1-2
V: TRBV27

CDR3: CASSVGTGGYGGELFF
DNA: TGTGCCAGCAGCGTGGGGACAGGGGGCTATGGCGGGGAGCTGTTTTTT
D: TRBD1
size: .
J: TRBJ2-2
V: TRBV9

CDR3: CASSRGQAQETQYF
DNA: TGTGCCAGCAGCAGAGGACAGGCCCAAGAGACCCAGTACTTC
D: TRBD1
size: few
J: TRBJ2-5
V: TRBV7-2

CDR3: CASSPGGMYQETQYF
DNA: TGTGCCAGCAGTCCTGGCGGAATGTACCAAGAGACCCAGTACTTC
D: .
size: .
J: TRBJ2-5
V: TRBV6-5

CDR3: CASSQEIDLGGTYEQYF
DNA: TGCGCCAGCAGCCAAGAAATTGATCTGGGCGGTACCTACGAGCAGTACTTC
D: .
size: .
J: TRBJ2-7
V: TRBV4-1

CDR3: CASSDSGLARGDEQFF
DNA: TGTGCCAGCAGTGATTCAGGACTAGCCCGTGGGGATGAGCAGTTCTTC
D: TRBD2
size: once
J: TRBJ2-1
V: TRBV6-1

CDR3: CASSIQGYTEAFF
DNA: TGTGCCAGCTCAATCCAGGGTTACACTGAAGCTTTCTTT
D: .
size: .
J: TRBJ1-1
V: TRBV18

CDR3: CASSSTGQGSNEKLFF
DNA: TGCGCCAGCAGCTCGACGGGACAGGGTTCTAATGAAAAACTGTTTTTT
D: TRBD1
size: .
J: TRBJ1-4
V: TRBV5-1

CDR3: CASSEAPTGWGDTQYF
DNA: TGTGCCAGCAGTGAAGCGCCGACAGGGTGGGGAGATACGCAGTATTTT
D: TRBD1
size: .
J: TRBJ2-3
V: TRBV6-1

CDR3: CASSYPIWDRRTDTQYF
DNA: TGTGCCAGCAGTTACCCTATTTGGGACAGGCGCACAGATACGCAGTATTTT
D: TRBD1
size: .
J: TRBJ2-3
V: TRBV6-2/TRBV6-3

CDR3: CASSLIDQPQHF
DNA: TGTGCCAGCAGTTTAATAGATCAGCCCCAGCATTTT
D: .
size: .
J: TRBJ1-5
V: TRBV12-3/TRBV12-4

CDR3: CASSLLPGANGYTF
DNA: TGTGCCAGCAGCTTGTTGCCGGGGGCAAATGGCTACACCTTC
D: .
size: .
J: TRBJ1-2
V: TRBV5-5

CDR3: CASSHRQVPEQYF
DNA: TGTGCCAGCAGCCACAGACAGGTTCCCGAGCAGTACTTC
D: .
size: .
J: TRBJ2-7
V: TRBV3-1/TRBV3-2

CDR3: CASSYPGLAGGYEQYF
DNA: TGTGCCAGCAGTTACCCCGGACTAGCGGGGGGCTACGAGCAGTACTTC
D: TRBD2
size: .
J: TRBJ2-7
V: TRBV6-2/TRBV6-3

CDR3: CASSLRHIYEKLFF
DNA: TGTGCCAGCAGCTTGCGGCATATCTATGAAAAACTGTTTTTT
D: .
size: .
J: TRBJ1-4
V: TRBV7-9

CDR3: CASSSWGQGVQDEQYF
DNA: TGTGCCAGCAGCTCCTGGGGACAGGGTGTCCAGGACGAGCAGTACTTC
D: TRBD1
size: .
J: TRBJ2-7
V: TRBV7-9

CDR3: CASSERTAGDQPQHF
DNA: TGTGCCAGCAGTGAGAGGACGGCGGGGGATCAGCCCCAGCATTTT
D: .
size: few
J: TRBJ1-5
V: TRBV6-1

CDR3: CASSMAGGPGETQYF
DNA: TGTGCCAGCTCAATGGCGGGGGGGCCCGGAGAGACCCAGTACTTC
D: TRBD2
size: .
J: TRBJ2-5
V: TRBV18

CDR3: CATSEGLGGYTF
DNA: TGTGCCACCAGTGAGGGGCTAGGAGGCTACACCTTC
D: .
size: .
J: TRBJ1-2
V: TRBV24-1